A single sample is the source of the 27 T cell receptor beta chains below, sequenced in a study of T cells expressing NK-cell markers. TCRdb reprocessed the 5' RACE reads; each CDR3 protein has one entry and no DNA is given. The listing contains a few hundred thousand distinct CDR3 sequences. Sequences were obtained from blood T cells: a sorted CD56 or NKG2C T cell subset, CD4+ or CD8+ T cells, or bulk PBMC T cells (not recorded which). The source of these receptors is a man aged 18 to 69 in good health.

Here the CDR3 reads CASSSWGLIGTDTQYF. V and J are TRBV12-3 or TRBV12-4 and TRBJ2-3; TCRdb designates TRBD1, a call that cannot be tested without DNA. This CDR3 is 16 amino acids long.

V is TRBV14 and J is TRBJ2-1; no DNA is available, so the TRBD1 call from TCRdb remains unchecked. The CDR3 length is 13 residues. Germline-derived CDR1 and CDR2 are SGHDN and FVKESK. CDR3 protein: CASSQDLRTRQFF.

The rearrangement links TRBV5-6 to TRBJ1-2; TCRdb proposes TRBD1, but this gene call is untestable without DNA. This CDR3 comprises 14 residues. CDR1 and CDR2 from the germline V gene are SGHDT and YYEEEE. CDR3 residues: CASSPDRGHSGYTF.

The CDR3 loop is CASSPGGSEQYF. This chain connects TRBV18 to TRBJ2-7; TCRdb picks TRBD1, but there is no DNA to check that call. The CDR3 spans 12 residues. Germline CDR1 KGHSH, CDR2 LQKENI.

The gene calls are TRBV12-3 or TRBV12-4 and TRBJ2-3; TCRdb selects TRBD2, and the lack of DNA leaves this call unchecked. This CDR3 spans 17 amino acids. The CDR3 protein is CASSPLAEIRGTDTQYF.

The chain uses TRBV4-2 and TRBJ2-3; there is no DNA to check the TCRdb D call of TRBD2. CDR1 is LGHNA and CDR2 is YNFKEQ in the germline V gene. CDR3 length: 17 amino acids. The CDR3 sequence is CASSHQESSDGTDTQYF.

The rearrangement links TRBV29-1 to TRBJ2-5; TCRdb's D call, TRBD1, is unchecked because there is no DNA. Germline V gives CDR1 SQVTM, CDR2 ANQGSEA. This CDR3 is built from 11 residues. CDR3 sequence reads: CSAEQGETQYF.

This sequence joins TRBV14 and TRBJ2-5. CDR3 length: 13 amino acids. CDR1 and CDR2 (germline): SGHDN, FVKESK. The CDR3: CASSQGLVETQYF.

The chain uses TRBV15 and TRBJ2-1; no DNA is available, so the TRBD1 call from TCRdb remains unchecked. Looked up from germline, CDR1 is LNHNV and CDR2 is YYDKDF (reference sequence). The CDR3 is made up of 16 amino acids. Here the CDR3 reads CATSGSLTGLWDEQFF.

The chain combines TRBV6-1 with TRBJ2-2; the TCRdb call, TRBD1, lacks DNA for checking. CDR3 length: 15 residues. CDR1 MNHNS and CDR2 SASEGT come from the germline V gene. The CDR3 is CASSRKFTGGRELFF.

V is TRBV18 and J is TRBJ2-3. CDR1 is KGHSH and CDR2 is LQKENI in the germline V gene. There are 14 residues in the CDR3. CDR3 in amino acids: CASSAQGAGDTQYF.

The V and J genes are TRBV5-1 and TRBJ2-5; there is no DNA to check the TCRdb D call of TRBD2. Germline V lookup: CDR1 SGHRS, CDR2 YFSETQ. CDR3 size: 17 residues. CDR3 sequence reads: CASSLLGLAGQQETQYF.

This chain links TRBV7-9 with TRBJ1-2. In germline, CDR1 is SEHNR, CDR2 FQNEAQ (reference sequence). This CDR3 has 14 amino acids. The CDR3 here is CASSFSSPNYGYTF. Together with reference TRBV7-9 and TRBJ1-2, the CDR3 gives the full variable domain: DTGVSQNPRHKITKRGQNVTFRCDPISEHNRLYWYRQTLGQGPEFLTYFQNEAQLEKSRLLSDRFSAERPKGSFSTLEIQRTEQGDSAMYLCASSFSSPNYGYTFGSGTRLTVV.

The chain carries TRBV7-9 and TRBJ1-2; TCRdb lists TRBD1, though no DNA is available to test this call. Germline V gene sequence: CDR1 SEHNR, CDR2 FQNEAQ (reference sequence). The CDR3 runs to 15 residues. The CDR3: CASSLGTGGTYGYTF.

The chain links TRBV2 to TRBJ2-5. Looked up from germline, CDR1 is SNHLY and CDR2 is FYNNEI. CDR3 size: 13 residues. CDR3 sequence reads: CASSGISWETQYF.

The chain couples TRBV7-9 to TRBJ1-2; checking the TCRdb D call of TRBD1 is not possible without DNA. The CDR3 consists of 14 residues. CDR1 and CDR2 (germline): SEHNR, FQNEAQ (reference sequence). The CDR3: CASSLPGTVAGYTF.

The chain couples TRBV5-1 to TRBJ1-2. This CDR3 comprises 17 residues. CDR1 is SGHRS, CDR2 YFSETQ, per germline. CDR3 in amino acids: CASSPRAGESTNYGYTF.

CDR3 sequence reads: CASRFPQGGWGYTF. This chain links TRBV28 with TRBJ1-2; TCRdb's D gene call, TRBD1, goes unchecked for lack of DNA. CDR3 size: 14 residues. Germline CDR1 reads MDHEN; CDR2 reads SYDVKM.

V is TRBV6-5 and J is TRBJ1-5. CDR1 is MNHEY and CDR2 is SVGAGI in the germline V gene. This CDR3 region has 13 residues. The CDR3 reads CASSYGSNQPQHF.

The gene calls are TRBV6-2 or TRBV6-3 and TRBJ2-4; TCRdb calls TRBD2, which cannot be checked without DNA. The CDR3 runs 14 residues. Per the germline V gene, CDR1 is MNHEY and CDR2 is SVGEGT. CDR3 sequence reads: CASSYQGLQATQYF.

The chain couples TRBV2 to TRBJ2-1; without DNA, the TCRdb call of TRBD1 cannot be checked. The CDR3 runs 13 residues. Germline V gene sequence: CDR1 SNHLY, CDR2 FYNNEI. Here the CDR3 reads CASSSNTGYEQFF. Using reference TRBV2 and TRBJ2-1 for the parts outside the CDR3, the full variable domain is EPEVTQTPSHQVTQMGQEVILRCVPISNHLYFYWYRQILGQKVEFLVSFYNNEISEKSEIFDDQFSVERPDGSNFTLKIRSTKLEDSAMYFCASSSNTGYEQFFGPGTRLTVL.

The J gene is TRBJ2-3, the V gene TRBV4-2; TCRdb selects TRBD1, and the lack of DNA leaves this call unchecked. Germline lookup yields CDR1 LGHNA and CDR2 YNFKEQ. The CDR3 sequence is 17 residues long. The CDR3 sequence: CASSPGGGGGSTDTQYF.

The chain recombines TRBV20-1 with TRBJ1-3. Germline CDR1 and CDR2: DFQATT and SNEGSKA (reference sequence). The CDR3 has 13 residues. The CDR3 spells CSAGKSTGNTIYF.

V gene TRBV7-8 combines with J gene TRBJ2-7; TCRdb's D gene call, TRBD1, goes unchecked for lack of DNA. Germline CDR1 and CDR2: SGHVS and FQNEAQ. The CDR3 length is 14 residues. CDR3 sequence reads: CASTLAGGRYEQYF.

The rearrangement joins TRBV6-5 to TRBJ2-7; the TCRdb call, TRBD1, lacks DNA for checking. Germline V gene data show CDR1 as MNHEY and CDR2 as SVGAGI. The CDR3 extends over 15 amino acids. CDR3 region: CASSYRERSRGEQYF.

The chain has TRBV20-1 and TRBJ1-5; without DNA, the TCRdb call of TRBD1 cannot be checked. The CDR3 is 15 residues long. CDR1 is DFQATT and CDR2 is SNEGSKA in the germline V gene (reference sequence). This chain's CDR3 is CSAPFKTGVNQPQHF.

The genes are TRBV6-1 and TRBJ2-7; TCRdb indicates TRBD2, and absent DNA this call remains unverified. CDR1 is MNHNS and CDR2 is SASEGT in the germline V gene. This CDR3 region has 15 residues. This chain's CDR3 is CASRPSTSGGLKQYF.